This T cell receptor beta chain was sequenced during a study of cytomegalovirus exposure and HLA in healthy donors. Trimming removed 5 bases from V and 0 bases from J, with 10 bases in between. The germline gives CDR1 SNHLY, CDR2 FYNNEI. This CDR3 spans 14 amino acids. A remark on this clone: Its target is unknown.

The PCR made use of 60 Vbeta and 13 Jbeta primers. Repertoires were generated with immunoSEQ multiplex PCR, while TCRdb's copy carries only in-frame clones and drops some. The table records 210,000 or so clones, approximately 84% of them present only once. Study results and limitations: The listing of 150 to 200 TCR beta chains classed them as cytomegalovirus-associated.

The sample consisted of PBMCs. This receptor was identified in a woman aged 35 to 49 in good health and CMV-seronegative. The chain recombines TRBV2 with TRBJ1-1, with no clear D. The CDR3 is CASSWRALNTEAFF. CDR3 coding DNA: TGTGCCAGCAGTTGGAGGGCCTTGAACACTGAAGCTTTCTTT.